These T cell receptor beta chains were read from a single sample in a study of Ad26.COV2.S vaccination and SARS-CoV-2 variants. The assay was immunoSEQ multiplex PCR, and TCRdb's table has in-frame clones only and misses some. Of approximately 400,000 clones listed, around 92% are singletons. The material was peripheral blood, obtained after recovery from COVID-19. All receptors come from a human donor who had recovered from COVID-19. Both conserved end residues are part of each CDR3. Fields, in order: clone size, V gene, D gene, J gene, CDR3 length, CDR3 protein, CDR3 DNA. The D gene is left open where the match is weak. Rows give clone size only sometimes, using once, few, many, or a class for an expanded clone.

.	TRBV7-3	TRBD2	TRBJ2-2	17	CASSSLAGGPNTGELFF	TGTGCCAGCAGCTCATTAGCGGGGGGGCCGAACACCGGGGAGCTGTTTTTT
.	TRBV27	.	TRBJ2-5	14	CASSQWSAQETQYF	TGTGCCAGCAGTCAATGGTCGGCACAAGAGACCCAGTACTTC
.	TRBV6-2/TRBV6-3	.	TRBJ1-1	12	CASSYGRTEAFF	TGTGCCAGCAGTTATGGGAGGACAGAAGCTTTCTTT
few	TRBV20-1	.	TRBJ1-6	14	CSASGVRDNSPLHF	TGCAGTGCTAGTGGCGTCAGGGATAATTCACCCCTCCACTTT
.	TRBV19	TRBD1	TRBJ2-7	13	CGSRGQGTYEQYF	TGTGGGAGTAGGGGACAGGGGACCTACGAGCAGTACTTC
once	TRBV6-5	TRBD1	TRBJ2-7	15	CASSRPGQGAYEQYF	TGTGCCAGCTCACGACCGGGACAGGGTGCGTACGAGCAGTACTTC
.	TRBV5-5	.	TRBJ1-4	14	CASSLAQVYEKLFF	TGTGCCAGCAGCTTGGCCCAAGTTTATGAAAAACTGTTTTTT
.	TRBV11-2	TRBD1	TRBJ1-1	16	CASSPTNRGVNTEAFF	TGTGCCAGCAGTCCCACTAACAGGGGAGTGAACACTGAAGCTTTCTTT
.	TRBV29-1	.	TRBJ2-3	15	CSTSGGSGYTDTQYF	TGCAGCACCTCAGGAGGGAGCGGTTACACAGATACGCAGTATTTT
.	TRBV7-6	TRBD1	TRBJ1-6	15	CASSFRTGDNSPLHF	TGTGCCAGCAGCTTTAGGACAGGCGATAATTCACCCCTCCACTTT
few	TRBV21-1	.	TRBJ2-7	12	CASSPRTHEQYF	TGTGCCAGCAGCCCTCGGACCCACGAGCAGTACTTC
.	TRBV7-8	.	TRBJ1-5	16	CASSLARTRVNQPQHF	TGTGCCAGCAGCTTAGCGAGGACCAGGGTCAATCAGCCCCAGCATTTT
.	TRBV7-9	.	TRBJ1-1	12	CASSLGENEAFF	TGTGCCAGCAGTTTAGGGGAAAATGAAGCTTTCTTT
.	TRBV7-2	.	TRBJ1-1	14	CASSLVEGGTEAFF	TGTGCCAGCAGCTTAGTAGAAGGGGGCACTGAAGCTTTCTTT
.	TRBV15	.	TRBJ2-5	15	CATSRDGGFAETQYF	TGTGCCACCAGCAGAGATGGGGGGTTTGCGGAGACCCAGTACTTC
.	TRBV6-2/TRBV6-3	TRBD2	TRBJ2-5	19	CASSYPTRGGARGQETQYF	TGTGCCAGCAGTTACCCTACTCGCGGGGGGGCCCGGGGGCAAGAGACCCAGTACTTC
.	TRBV10-3	TRBD1	TRBJ1-2	16	CAIGLSPDRAAFGYTF	TGTGCCATCGGACTCTCCCCTGACAGGGCTGCTTTTGGCTACACCTTC
.	TRBV6-2/TRBV6-3	.	TRBJ2-5	14	CASSPRTNQETQYF	TGTGCCAGCAGCCCCCGGACGAACCAAGAGACCCAGTACTTC
.	TRBV6-6	.	TRBJ1-5	16	CASSHWGVGGNQPQHF	TGTGCCAGCAGCCACTGGGGAGTGGGGGGCAATCAGCCCCAGCATTTT
.	TRBV11-3	TRBD1	TRBJ1-2	14	CASTRGQGYYGYTF	TGTGCCAGCACCCGAGGACAGGGCTACTATGGCTACACCTTC
.	TRBV9	.	TRBJ2-2	16	CASSQGGGWNTGELFF	TGTGCCAGCAGCCAGGGGGGCGGATGGAACACCGGGGAGCTGTTTTTT
.	TRBV13	.	TRBJ2-7	14	CASSRRGTVYEQYF	TGTGCCAGCAGCCGACGGGGGACAGTCTACGAGCAGTACTTC
.	TRBV3-1/TRBV3-2	.	TRBJ2-7	12	CASSQRRYEQYF	TGTGCCAGCAGCCAGCGACGGTACGAGCAGTACTTC
few	TRBV4-2	.	TRBJ1-1	12	CASSHPGTGAFF	TGTGCCAGCAGCCACCCGGGTACGGGGGCTTTCTTT
.	TRBV18	.	TRBJ1-1	18	CASSPPYDPGPGGTEAFF	TGTGCCAGCTCACCACCGTATGACCCCGGGCCGGGTGGCACTGAAGCTTTCTTT
.	TRBV3-1/TRBV3-2	.	TRBJ1-3	13	CASSQGPRNTIYF	TGTGCCAGCAGCCAAGGGCCGAGAAACACCATATATTTT
.	TRBV5-6	.	TRBJ2-2	13	CASSLGETGELFF	TGTGCCAGCAGCTTGGGTGAAACCGGGGAGCTGTTTTTT
.	TRBV11-2	.	TRBJ1-1	13	CATHRVLNTEAFF	TGTGCCACCCACAGGGTTCTAAACACTGAAGCTTTCTTT
.	TRBV6-5	TRBD1	TRBJ2-7	15	CASSYRWTGAYEQYF	TGTGCCAGCAGTTACCGATGGACAGGTGCCTACGAGCAGTACTTC
.	TRBV2	.	TRBJ1-4	15	CASSELGQGGMKLFF	TGTGCCAGCAGTGAATTAGGGCAGGGAGGTATGAAACTGTTTTTT
.	TRBV5-1	TRBD1	TRBJ1-2	15	CASSLGPGQDYGYTF	TGCGCCAGCAGCTTGGGCCCGGGACAGGACTATGGCTACACCTTC
.	TRBV11-3	.	TRBJ1-6	14	CASSLGGNNSPLHF	TGTGCCAGCAGCTTAGGAGGCAATAATTCACCCCTCCACTTT
.	TRBV19	TRBD1	TRBJ2-3	16	CASSSPGTGSTDTQYF	TGTGCCAGTAGCAGTCCCGGGACAGGGAGCACAGATACGCAGTATTTT
few	TRBV6-5	.	TRBJ2-7	13	CASRQGNRREQYF	TGTGCCAGCAGACAGGGTAATAGAAGGGAGCAGTACTTC
.	TRBV10-3	TRBD1	TRBJ2-1	16	CAISDTGVTSGNEQFF	TGTGCCATCAGTGATACAGGGGTCACATCAGGCAATGAGCAGTTCTTC
.	TRBV5-5	.	TRBJ1-6	17	CATVLQGYSSYNSPLHF	TGTGCCACCGTATTACAGGGTTATAGCTCCTATAATTCACCCCTCCACTTT
.	TRBV27	.	TRBJ1-1	16	CASSLTTLDRPDEAFF	TGTGCCAGCAGTTTAACCACCCTTGACAGGCCAGATGAAGCTTTCTTT
.	TRBV6-1	.	TRBJ2-6	17	CASSASGLSSGANVLTF	TGTGCCAGCAGTGCATCGGGACTGAGCTCTGGGGCCAACGTCCTGACTTTC
once	TRBV9	TRBD1	TRBJ1-2	15	CASSEVGQGIYGYTF	TGTGCCAGCAGCGAGGTAGGACAGGGGATCTATGGCTACACCTTC
.	TRBV5-1	TRBD2	TRBJ2-3	16	CASSLGSGGNTDTQYF	TGCGCCAGCAGCTTGGGTAGCGGGGGGAACACAGATACGCAGTATTTT
.	TRBV2	TRBD1	TRBJ2-3	14	CASSFRQGADTQYF	TGTGCCAGCAGTTTCCGACAGGGGGCTGATACGCAGTATTTT
.	TRBV5-1	.	TRBJ2-1	16	CASSLVGAGRGNEQFF	TGCGCCAGCAGCTTGGTTGGAGCAGGCCGGGGCAATGAGCAGTTCTTC
.	TRBV19	.	TRBJ1-6	15	CASSLSFAGNSPLHF	TGTGCCAGTAGTTTGTCGTTCGCCGGTAATTCACCCCTCCACTTT
.	TRBV18	.	TRBJ2-7	14	CASSPGQGPYEQYF	TGTGCCAGCTCACCCGGGCAGGGACCCTACGAGCAGTACTTC
.	TRBV25-1	.	TRBJ2-7	12	CASTWGPGEQYF	TGTGCCAGCACTTGGGGACCGGGCGAGCAGTACTTC
.	TRBV28	.	TRBJ1-2	15	CASSPGTPANYGYTF	TGTGCCAGCAGTCCCGGGACACCTGCTAACTATGGCTACACCTTC
.	TRBV20-1	.	TRBJ2-7	13	CSASWSAAYEQYF	TGCAGTGCTAGTTGGAGCGCCGCCTACGAGCAGTACTTC
.	TRBV12-3/TRBV12-4	.	TRBJ2-7	13	CASSLLGVGEQYF	TGTGCCAGCAGTTTACTTGGGGTGGGGGAGCAGTACTTC
.	TRBV4-1	.	TRBJ1-1	14	CASSRRGSDTEAFF	TGCGCCAGCAGCCGAAGGGGGAGTGACACTGAAGCTTTCTTT
.	TRBV9	.	TRBJ1-3	15	CASLGGPYSGNTIYF	TGTGCCTCCCTAGGGGGTCCCTACTCTGGAAACACCATATATTTT
few	TRBV5-1	.	TRBJ1-3	14	CASSLTHSGNTIYF	TGCGCCAGCAGCTTGACCCACTCTGGAAACACCATATATTTT